A single sample gave rise to the 14 T cell receptor beta chains below, sequenced in a study of blood T cells in healthy people across ages. Primed by a sample-barcoded 5' primer and a J-beta primer mix, a second PCR proceeded for 7 to 11 cycles. In TCRdb, the 5' RACE reads were re-called with MiXCR into one record per CDR3 protein. The data hold about a million distinct CDR3 sequences, with roughly 48% observed a single time. Sequenced material: blood. The receptors stem from a man aged 30 to 39 in good health.

V usage is TRBV20-1 and J usage is TRBJ2-4, with TRBD1 as a possible D gene (6 bases). The assigned J gene may be wrong: the sequence end matches TRBJ2-7 better. Per the germline V gene, CDR1 is DFQATT and CDR2 is SNEGSKA (reference sequence). CDR3 length: 13 amino acids. DNA for the CDR3: TGCAGTGCTGGATTACAGGGTGGCCACGAGCAGTACTTC. This codes for CSAGLQGGHEQYF.

V and J are TRBV5-1 and TRBJ2-5; TRBD1 matches 7 bases. With V trimmed by 3 bases and J by 3 bases, 8 bases remained unmatched. In germline, CDR1 is SGHRS, CDR2 YFSETQ. The CDR3 is 15 residues long. The CDR3 protein is CASSSQTGKEETQYF. The DNA for the CDR3 is TGCGCCAGCAGCTCTCAGACAGGGAAGGAAGAGACCCAGTACTTC.

The chain recombines TRBV5-1 with TRBJ2-2; D is unresolved. This CDR3 has 16 amino acids. Trimming cost V 4 bases and J 2 bases, with 15 bases left between them. Germline V lookup: CDR1 SGHRS, CDR2 YFSETQ. Here the CDR3 reads CASSLAYQTNTGELFF. CDR3 bases: TGCGCCAGCAGCCTGGCCTACCAAACCAACACCGGGGAGCTGTTTTTT.

The V gene is TRBV7-2, the J gene TRBJ1-2; a weak D match, TRBD1 (5 bases). V was pared by 8 bases and J by 11 bases, with 18 bases between. The CDR3 sequence is 12 residues long. Germline CDR1 reads SGHTA; CDR2 reads FQGNSA. The CDR3 DNA is TGTGCCAGCGCCCTGACGGGCGGGGGATACACCTTC. Protein: CASALTGGGYTF. Together with reference TRBV7-2 and TRBJ1-2, the CDR3 gives the full variable domain: GAGVSQSPSNKVTEKGKDVELRCDPISGHTALYWYRQSLGQGLEFLIYFQGNSAPDKSGLPSDRFSAERTGGSVSTLTIQRTQQEDSAVYLCASALTGGGYTFGSGTRLTVV.

This chain connects TRBV28 to TRBJ2-3, with D possibly being TRBD1 or TRBD2 (5 bases each). Germline-derived CDR1 and CDR2 are MDHEN and SYDVKM. V lost 4 bases and J 1 base, leaving 27 bases between the germline ends. The CDR3 length is 20 residues. CDR3 bases: TGTGCCAGCAGTTCCCTGGGGGTCCGCCAGCAAAGCTGGGGCACAGATACGCAGTATTTT. It translates to CASSSLGVRQQSWGTDTQYF. Full variable domain (missing parts from reference TRBV28 and TRBJ2-3): DVKVTQSSRYLVKRTGEKVFLECVQDMDHENMFWYRQDPGLGLRLIYFSYDVKMKEKGDIPEGYSVSREKKERFSLILESASTNQTSMYLCASSSLGVRQQSWGTDTQYFGPGTRLTVL.

This chain uses TRBV4-1 with TRBJ1-5; 7 nucleotides align to TRBD1. With V trimmed by 3 bases and J by 2 bases, 7 bases remained unmatched. Germline CDR1 MGHRA, CDR2 YSYEKL. The CDR3 spans 16 residues. The CDR3 is CASSQAEGAGNQPQHF. The CDR3 DNA is TGCGCCAGCAGCCAGGCTGAGGGGGCAGGCAATCAGCCCCAGCATTTT.

The gene calls are TRBV10-3 and TRBJ2-5, with no clear D. Deletions cut 0 bases from V and 1 base from J, with 12 bases between. CDR1 is ENHRY and CDR2 is SYGVKD in the germline V gene. CDR3 length equals 16 residues. CDR3 in amino acids: CAISESNSPFQETQYF. CDR3 bases: TGTGCCATCAGTGAGTCCAACTCACCTTTCCAAGAGACCCAGTACTTC.

This clonotype was observed a handful of times. This rearrangement joins TRBV11-2 to TRBJ1-1; 8 bases line up with TRBD1. Germline-derived CDR1 and CDR2 are SGHAT and FQNNGV. V lost 1 base, J lost 1 base, and 8 bases stayed unmatched. This CDR3 has 17 residues. DNA for the CDR3: TGTGCCAGCAGCTTAGTAGGGGGGACAGGACCGAACACTGAAGCTTTCTTT. This sequence encodes CASSLVGGTGPNTEAFF.

The sample holds a few counts of this clonotype. J is TRBJ2-5 and V is TRBV9; a weak D match, TRBD2 (7 bases). V lost 0 bases, J lost 5 bases, and 17 bases lay in between. Germline CDR1 and CDR2: SGDLS and YYNGEE. The CDR3 runs to 16 residues. DNA for the CDR3: TGTGCCAGCAGCGTAGTTTTAGGGGGGGGCCAGGAGACCCAGTACTTC. The encoded protein is CASSVVLGGGQETQYF.

The J gene is TRBJ2-7, the V gene TRBV6-1; 7 bases align to TRBD1. The CDR3 is 15 residues long. CDR1 is MNHNS, CDR2 SASEGT, per germline. With V trimmed by 2 bases and J by 3 bases, 7 bases remained unmatched. The DNA for the CDR3 is TGTGCCAGCAGTGAATGGGGACAGAGCTACTACGAGCAGTACTTC. Encoded protein: CASSEWGQSYYEQYF.

This chain links TRBV12-3 or TRBV12-4 with TRBJ2-1; a possible D gene is TRBD1 (6 bases). V was trimmed by 4 bases and J by 6 bases, leaving 16 bases between them. The CDR3 is 15 residues long. This CDR3 is CASSSTGLYGNEQFF. CDR3 bases: TGTGCCAGCAGTTCGACAGGCTTATATGGCAATGAGCAGTTCTTC.

The chain couples TRBV11-3 to TRBJ2-7; 7 nucleotides agree with TRBD2. The J call could be wrong; TRBJ2-5 is a better fit for the DNA end. This CDR3 is built from 14 residues. Germline CDR1 and CDR2: SGHNT and YENEEA. The CDR3 reads CASSWDGEGETQYF. As DNA, the CDR3 is TGTGCCAGCAGCTGGGACGGGGAGGGAGAGACCCAGTACTTC.

The rearrangement joins TRBV5-1 to TRBJ2-7; D gene uncertain. The germline CDR1 and CDR2 sequences are SGHRS and YFSETQ. The CDR3 covers 13 residues. The V and J ends lost 1 base and 3 bases respectively, with 8 bases between them. As DNA, the CDR3 is TGCGCCAGCAGCTTGAGGATCTTCTACGAGCAGTACTTC. It specifies CASSLRIFYEQYF.

The sample holds a few counts of this clonotype. The chain recombines TRBV12-3 or TRBV12-4 with TRBJ2-3; TRBD1 agrees at 8 bases. The CDR3 runs to 12 residues. Trimming removed 6 bases from V and 14 bases from J; junction bases left unmatched: 10. The CDR3, as DNA: TGTGCCAGCAGCTCCGGACAGGGCGCGATGTATTTT. This gives the protein CASSSGQGAMYF.